Listed below are T cell receptor beta chains from one sample, sequenced in a study of shared clonotypes between healthy human individuals. The repertoire was sequenced with immunoSEQ multiplex PCR; TCRdb's copy has only in-frame clones and lacks some. This table has 2.3 million or so clones, roughly 93% appearing once. Sequencing was performed on naive CD4+ T cells from PBMCs. The receptors stem from a young man in good health. Some clones in this sample may be carry-over from other donors' samples. CDR3s leave out the opening cysteine and the closing phenylalanine or tryptophan. The order of the fields is J gene, V gene, CDR3 protein.

J gene: TRBJ2-3; V gene: TRBV28; CDR3 protein: ASSLRNSVGTQY
J gene: TRBJ1-1; V gene: TRBV7-9; CDR3 protein: ASSLEAGQGNTEAF
J gene: TRBJ1-6; V gene: TRBV28; CDR3 protein: ASSFPSPLH
J gene: TRBJ1-1; V gene: TRBV5-1; CDR3 protein: ASSLVDFSTEAF
J gene: TRBJ2-7; V gene: TRBV25-1; CDR3 protein: ASRTPYRGGNEQY
J gene: TRBJ1-4; V gene: TRBV19; CDR3 protein: ASSRTGDGEKLF
J gene: TRBJ1-2; V gene: TRBV28; CDR3 protein: ASTMSRGPYGYT
J gene: TRBJ1-2; V gene: TRBV5-1; CDR3 protein: ASSHTGGDYYGYT
J gene: TRBJ2-1; V gene: TRBV27; CDR3 protein: ASSSPTRVTYNEQF
J gene: TRBJ2-2; V gene: TRBV11-2; CDR3 protein: ASSLMGQAHTGELF
J gene: TRBJ2-3; V gene: TRBV5-1; CDR3 protein: ASSLELAYTDTQY
J gene: TRBJ2-7; V gene: TRBV30; CDR3 protein: AWNLPGLRYEQY
J gene: TRBJ2-1; V gene: TRBV5-1; CDR3 protein: ASSLGGLADHNEQF
J gene: TRBJ2-7; V gene: TRBV18; CDR3 protein: ASSPLERGEQY
J gene: TRBJ1-1; V gene: TRBV7-2; CDR3 protein: ASSLGMSNTEAF
J gene: TRBJ2-5; V gene: TRBV18; CDR3 protein: ASSLSLQGQETQY
J gene: TRBJ2-1; V gene: TRBV5-1; CDR3 protein: ASSSRSYNEQF
J gene: TRBJ1-1; V gene: TRBV6-1; CDR3 protein: ASSEWGRDTEAF
J gene: TRBJ2-2; V gene: TRBV11-2; CDR3 protein: ASSFTTSANTGELF
J gene: TRBJ2-5; V gene: TRBV7-3; CDR3 protein: ASSPQGGQWETQY
J gene: TRBJ2-1; V gene: TRBV11-3; CDR3 protein: ASSLAGGPGNEQF
J gene: TRBJ2-5; V gene: TRBV5-4; CDR3 protein: ASSQRTGEETQY
J gene: TRBJ2-2; V gene: TRBV12-5; CDR3 protein: ASPVAGGNTGELF
J gene: TRBJ1-2; V gene: TRBV5-1; CDR3 protein: ASRSREGDGYT
J gene: TRBJ1-2; V gene: TRBV12-2; CDR3 protein: ASRQAGRSGPGGYT
J gene: TRBJ2-2; V gene: TRBV4-2; CDR3 protein: ASSPRTSGSNTGELF
J gene: TRBJ2-7; V gene: TRBV5-1; CDR3 protein: ASSRGTAEYEQY
J gene: TRBJ2-1; V gene: TRBV5-1; CDR3 protein: ASSLAAGRANEQF
J gene: TRBJ1-5; V gene: TRBV7-9; CDR3 protein: ASSLGAGGSNQPQH
J gene: TRBJ2-5; V gene: TRBV6-5; CDR3 protein: ASRRSQETQY
J gene: TRBJ1-1; V gene: TRBV25-1; CDR3 protein: ASVKGQTNTEAF
J gene: TRBJ2-3; V gene: TRBV7-3; CDR3 protein: ASSVLAGATDTQY
J gene: TRBJ1-3; V gene: TRBV6-4; CDR3 protein: ASSDRGGNTIY
J gene: TRBJ2-5; V gene: TRBV19; CDR3 protein: ASSIVERETQY
J gene: TRBJ1-2; V gene: TRBV19; CDR3 protein: ASSIRGAERAQRYGYT
J gene: TRBJ1-1; V gene: TRBV6-5; CDR3 protein: ASRETGGTEAF
J gene: TRBJ1-5; V gene: TRBV28; CDR3 protein: ASSLFVQPQH
J gene: TRBJ1-2; V gene: TRBV4-3; CDR3 protein: ASSQDLWTGGVYGYT
J gene: TRBJ2-1; V gene: TRBV28; CDR3 protein: ASSSAARTYNEQF
J gene: TRBJ2-6; V gene: TRBV19; CDR3 protein: ASSPTTARSGANVLT
J gene: TRBJ2-1; V gene: TRBV28; CDR3 protein: ASSPGGVRVEQF
J gene: TRBJ2-3; V gene: TRBV6-1; CDR3 protein: ASSESTSRYTDTQY
J gene: TRBJ1-4; V gene: TRBV19; CDR3 protein: ASSIALIQGAGEKLF
J gene: TRBJ1-3; V gene: TRBV2; CDR3 protein: ASREDTRAGNTIY
J gene: TRBJ1-1; V gene: TRBV28; CDR3 protein: ASTQGRGTEAF
J gene: TRBJ1-4; V gene: TRBV29-1; CDR3 protein: SVAPDRATEKLF
J gene: TRBJ2-3; V gene: TRBV7-3; CDR3 protein: ASSSPSMADTQY
J gene: TRBJ1-2; V gene: TRBV5-8; CDR3 protein: ASRSRGAGGYT
J gene: TRBJ2-3; V gene: TRBV5-4; CDR3 protein: ASSRDTADTQY
J gene: TRBJ2-5; V gene: TRBV11-2; CDR3 protein: ASSLMGETQY
J gene: TRBJ1-2; V gene: TRBV2; CDR3 protein: ASSVTGFGYT
J gene: TRBJ2-7; V gene: TRBV30; CDR3 protein: AWSIQGVHEQY
J gene: TRBJ2-5; V gene: TRBV5-1; CDR3 protein: ASSLLGAQETQY